The rows below give T cell receptor beta chains drawn from one sample of a study of blood T cell repertoires in COVID-19. Assay: immunoSEQ multiplex PCR; the TCRdb copy retains only in-frame clones and omits some. The repertoire consists of about 120,000 clones, with 78% occurring once and the leading ten covering roughly 2%. The sequencing input was peripheral blood. These receptors were obtained from a man between 65 and 80 years old with acute or convalescent COVID-19. Both conserved end residues are part of each CDR3.

TRBJ1-2 | TRBV3-1/TRBV3-2 | CASSQGGLGGYTF
TRBJ1-2 | TRBV6-5 | CASRGGRLNYGYTF
TRBJ1-1 | TRBV6-4 | CASSDRRNTEAFF
TRBJ1-1 | TRBV5-1 | CASSLRQGGRMLNTEAFF
TRBJ2-5 | TRBV12-3/TRBV12-4 | CASSNRVETQYF
TRBJ2-4 | TRBV29-1 | CSARTDKNIQYF
TRBJ1-1 | TRBV7-3 | CASSLFVRGRETEAFF
TRBJ1-6 | TRBV5-1 | CASSLLSSGGNSPLHF
TRBJ1-4 | TRBV5-1 | CASSLGGLGEKLFF
TRBJ1-5 | TRBV4-2 | CASSPQALNQPQHF
TRBJ2-5 | TRBV7-2 | CASSLEATRPQYF
TRBJ1-4 | TRBV25-1 | CASSGGPGTSATNEKLFF
TRBJ1-4 | TRBV4-2 | CASSQDISTGDEKLFF
TRBJ1-4 | TRBV7-9 | CASWGRLGEKLFF